This T cell receptor (beta chain) was found in a study of cytomegalovirus exposure and HLA in healthy donors. Whole-study results and caveats: Common viral pathogens (according to a later analysis) appeared linked to several of the most significant clusters.

Those who donated were healthy bone marrow donors. CDR1 is SGHTA, CDR2 FQGNSA, per germline. CDR3 size: 18 residues. V shed 0 bases, J shed 1 base, and the junction held 10 bases outside the gene matches. PCR involved 60 Vbeta and 13 Jbeta primers. Profiled with immunoSEQ multiplex PCR; TCRdb holds only in-frame clones, not every one. The data contain about 190,000 clones, about 86% of them seen just once; the ten biggest clones take up over 1.5%. On this clone itself: The antigen remains unidentified.

The gene calls are TRBV7-2 and TRBJ2-7, with TRBD1 identical over 9 bases. Sequenced input: PBMCs. The receptor was derived from a middle-aged man in good health and CMV-seropositive. The CDR3 coding sequence is TGTGCCAGCAGCTTAGCGACAATGACAGGGGGTTTTTCCTACGAGCAGTACTTC. Protein sequence: CASSLATMTGGFSYEQYF.